This T cell receptor (beta chain) is from a study of post-analysis software for immune sequencing data (dated by TCRdb to about 2015). Notes on the research overall: Relapsing-remitting, secondary progressive and progressive-relapsing multiple sclerosis were recorded as disease courses, and subtype annotation was lacking for some patients. The multiple sclerosis patient repertoires were compared with about a dozen previously published healthy control repertoires from donors aged about 6 to 26 years. A subset of samples was prepared in parallel using single-end sample barcoding, then pooled and co-amplified after Illumina adapter ligation.

To demonstrate the VDJtools post-analysis software, the study profiled TCR beta repertoires from the peripheral blood of around 13 young patients with multiple sclerosis. The multiple sclerosis patients were children and adolescents ranging in age from about 6 to 17 years. Library method: PCR. Sequencing was carried out with an Illumina HiSeq 2500. To reduce PCR and sequencing biases, unique molecular identifiers were incorporated into the TCR beta cDNA libraries. Approximately 500,000 cDNA molecules were obtained for every 1 to 10 million input T cells, so each molecule roughly corresponded to one T cell. The patient libraries were prepared and sequenced with the same protocol used for the earlier healthy control dataset. Within a given batch, samples were prepared together, multiplexed and sequenced on the same HiSeq lane. From the authors' description of their analysis: MIGEC handled the raw barcoded reads, throwing out single-read molecular identifier groups before consensus assembly and CDR3 extraction. Clonotype tables were post-analysed with VDJtools, and diversity was normalized by down-sampling all datasets to the smallest sample size. In repertoire overlap clustering, CDR3 amino acid sequences, but not nucleotide sequences, were matched to correct batch-related cross-sample contamination. TCRdb reanalyzed the raw reads on its own, using fastp at Q25 for trimming and MiXCR for clone calling, and kept in-frame beta chains. Entries that share a CDR3 protein sequence are merged under the most common genes and DNA. Clone size and V and J calls follow TCRdb, not the original study. This sample has some 890,000 distinct CDR3 sequences in its table, and roughly half of those were observed once. The top ten hold 4.6% of the sample.

This clonotype has more than one count but fewer than ten. Which antigen it targets is not known. No much larger clonotype is one base removed from it; base qualities were not supplied. The V end gives up 1 base and the J end 0 bases, leaving 5 bases in the junction not matched to a gene. CDR1 and CDR2, looked up from the germline V gene (reference sequence), are LNHNV and YYDKDF. Counted from cysteine to phenylalanine, this CDR3 has 18 amino acids. The kept DNA is CDR3 alone, 54 bases in frame from the first base. Here is what the overall study found, with its caveats: When samples were clustered directly using the F measure, samples prepared in the same batch co-clustered strongly, which prompted a batch-effect correction. The control group was slightly older than the multiple sclerosis patient group. Multiple sclerosis patients had significantly lower normalized Chao1 diversity than controls, a result that suggests substantial peripheral T-cell clonal expansion. Roughly 5 TRBV segments, including TRBV5-6, TRBV5-1 and TRBV20-1, were significantly more frequent in patients than controls.

This sequence uses TRBV15 and TRBJ2-6; 8 nucleotides in the junction match TRBD1. The source is a girl aged 10 to 17 with multiple sclerosis. The material sequenced was blood. The CDR3 region reads CATSRGGQGPSGANVLTF. The bases read TGTGCCACCAGCAGAGGAGGACAGGGCCCCTCTGGGGCCAACGTCCTGACTTTC.